The 27 T cell receptor beta chains listed next were all sequenced from one sample in a study of Graves' ophthalmopathy and Graves' hyperthyroidism. TCR beta CDR3 regions were amplified from RNA transcripts. HTBI primers were employed in first-round RT-PCR, then a second-round multiplex PCR followed. Each CDR3 protein is one row after TCRdb ran MiXCR on the multiplex PCR reads. The sample shows 620,000 or so distinct CDR3 sequences, about 20% of them seen only once. Sequenced: peripheral blood. The receptors derive from a young woman with stable Graves' hyperthyroidism. Some clones in this sample may be carry-over from other donors' samples.

The chain has TRBV6-5 and TRBJ1-2; D not certain. There are 12 residues in the CDR3. Germline assignment: CDR1 MNHEY and CDR2 SVGAGI. The germline V and J ends were trimmed by 4 bases and 8 bases, with 11 bases remaining between them. The CDR3 bases are TGTGCCAGCAGTTGGAAGGGATGGGGCTACACCTTC. Protein product: CASSWKGWGYTF.

In its sample, this clonotype was seen many times. The chain uses TRBV20-1 and TRBJ1-1; 8 nucleotides align to TRBD1. The CDR3 has 12 amino acids. CDR1 DFQATT and CDR2 SNEGSKA come from the germline V gene (reference sequence). Germline trimming cut 5 bases from V and 1 base from J; bases unmatched to any gene: 0. CDR3 in amino acids: CSAGQGNTEAFF. The CDR3 nucleotides are TGCAGTGCTGGACAGGGGAACACTGAAGCTTTCTTT.

In its sample, this clonotype was seen many times. The J gene is TRBJ1-6, the V gene TRBV11-3; D is uncertain. Trimming shortened V by 1 base and J by 4 bases, and 17 bases separated the two germline ends. The germline V gene has CDR1 SGHNT and CDR2 YENEEA. The CDR3 loop spans 18 amino acids. The CDR3 region is CASSLGEGRQNYNSPLHF. CDR3 in DNA: TGTGCCAGCAGCTTAGGAGAGGGCAGGCAGAATTATAATTCACCCCTCCACTTT.

This clonotype was detected ten times or more. This chain connects TRBV11-2 to TRBJ1-6, with TRBD1 identical over 7 bases. Germline CDR1 SGHAT, CDR2 FQNNGV. The CDR3 is 14 amino acids. The V segment lost 4 bases and the J segment 10 bases; nucleotides outside the gene matches: 7. The CDR3 bases are TGTGCCAGCAGCTCAGTAGGACAGGCCTCACCCCTCCACTTT. Its translation is CASSSVGQASPLHF.

This clonotype has at least ten counts. The chain has TRBV27 and TRBJ1-5; D not certain. Germline CDR1 MNHEY, CDR2 SMNVEV (reference sequence). V dropped 5 bases and J dropped 7 bases, with 12 bases sitting between them. The CDR3 contains 13 residues. The CDR3 spells CASSVWARQPQHF. The CDR3, as DNA: TGTGCCAGCAGTGTATGGGCGCGGCAGCCCCAGCATTTT.

The chain combines TRBV30 with TRBJ1-4, with D possibly matching TRBD1 (6 bases). Looked up from germline, CDR1 is GTSNPN and CDR2 is SVGIG (reference sequence). The CDR3 totals 12 residues. V lost 3 bases, J lost 17 bases, and 19 bases lay in between. The CDR3 coding sequence is TGTGCCTGGAGCCCCAACACCGGGACACTCTTTTTT. It encodes CAWSPNTGTLFF.

This clonotype was observed at least ten times. The rearrangement uses TRBV20-1 and TRBJ2-2; 8 nucleotides align to TRBD1. The V and J ends lost 3 bases and 3 bases, in that order; junction bases with no gene match: 9. The CDR3 loop spans 16 amino acids. Germline V gives CDR1 DFQATT, CDR2 SNEGSKA (reference sequence). DNA for the CDR3: TGCAGTGCTAGGGCCGCAGGGGGCTGGGACACCGGGGAGCTGTTTTTT. Translated: CSARAAGGWDTGELFF.

There are many counts of this clonotype. The chain is built from TRBV2 and TRBJ1-5; no firm D call. V shed 5 bases and J shed 7 bases, with 9 bases lying between them. There are 12 residues in the CDR3. The germline V gene has CDR1 SNHLY and CDR2 FYNNEI. CDR3 bases: TGTGCCAGCAGTTATGCCGGGCAGCCCCAGCATTTT. Its protein is CASSYAGQPQHF.

The V gene is TRBV19, the J gene TRBJ2-2; 10 bases align to TRBD1. The V and J ends lost 8 bases and 7 bases, in that order; junction bases with no gene match: 13. This CDR3 spans 16 amino acids. CDR1 is LNHDA, CDR2 SQIVND, per germline (reference sequence). The CDR3 region has the DNA TGTGCCAGTGGAAAAACGCCGGGACAGGGGTTCGGGGAGCTGTTTTTT. It encodes CASGKTPGQGFGELFF.

The chain combines TRBV2 with TRBJ1-1, with 9 bases matching TRBD1. The germline V gene encodes CDR1 SNHLY and CDR2 FYNNEI. The CDR3 sequence is 11 residues long. J was trimmed by 11 bases and V by 6 bases; bases with no gene match: 4. The CDR3 spells CASRGTGKAFF. DNA for the CDR3: TGTGCCAGCAGGGGGACAGGGAAGGCTTTCTTT. The full variable domain, rest sourced from reference TRBV2 and TRBJ1-1, is EPEVTQTPSHQVTQMGQEVILRCVPISNHLYFYWYRQILGQKVEFLVSFYNNEISEKSEIFDDQFSVERPDGSNFTLKIRSTKLEDSAMYFCASRGTGKAFFGQGTRLTVV.

The chain carries TRBV6-1 and TRBJ2-5, with 9 nucleotides matching TRBD2. V lost 0 bases and J lost 2; bases outside the gene matches: 1. Germline lookup yields CDR1 MNHNS and CDR2 SASEGT. The CDR3 runs 15 residues. CDR3 nucleotide sequence: TGTGCCAGCAGTGAAGCTGCGGGGGGGCAAGAGACCCAGTACTTC. Its translation is CASSEAAGGQETQYF.

This clonotype was observed a handful of times. The V and J genes are TRBV20-1 and TRBJ2-3; TRBD2 is a possible D gene (6 bases). CDR3 size: 15 residues. Trimming shortened V by 5 bases and J by 0 bases, and 15 bases separated the two germline ends. The germline V gene encodes CDR1 DFQATT and CDR2 SNEGSKA (reference sequence). CDR3 protein: CSAPTRTTSTDTQYF. CDR3 bases: TGCAGTGCTCCAACCCGGACTACCAGCACAGATACGCAGTATTTT.

Concerning this clonotype: Just one base apart from a much larger clone, this may be a read error. The chain carries TRBV7-2 and TRBJ1-3, with D uncertain. This CDR3 spans 15 amino acids. Germline loops: CDR1 SGHTA, CDR2 FQGNSA. The CDR3 DNA is TGTGCCAGCAGTCCCGGCTGGCAGGTTCTAAACACCATATGTTTT. It translates to CASSPGWQVLNTICF.

This clonotype was found many times. This sequence joins TRBV7-3 and TRBJ1-3, with D hard to call. V lost 3 bases to trimming and J lost 2 bases, with 11 bases between them. CDR1 and CDR2 (germline): SGHTA, FQGTGA. This CDR3 is built from 15 residues. CDR3 sequence (DNA): TGTGCCAGCAGCTTGCCGGGCTTTGCTGGAAACACCATATATTTT. Protein product: CASSLPGFAGNTIYF.

This clonotype was seen at least ten times. This chain connects TRBV7-8 to TRBJ1-5, with 9 positions matching TRBD1. CDR1 and CDR2 from the germline V gene are SGHVS and FQNEAQ. The CDR3 contains 14 residues. V lost 5 bases and J lost 5; bases outside the gene matches: 4. CDR3 bases: TGTGCCAGCAGCCGGGACAGGGTTGATCAGCCCCAGCATTTT. Translating it yields CASSRDRVDQPQHF.

The chain couples TRBV24-1 to TRBJ1-2; D unclear. CDR3 length: 16 amino acids. CDR1 and CDR2 (germline): KGHDR, SFDVKD. Trimming pared 4 bases from V and 7 bases from J, leaving 21 bases between. The DNA of the CDR3 is TGTGCCACCAGTGACGGGCGGGCCGCCTTCTTGGGTGGCTACACCTTC. Protein: CATSDGRAAFLGGYTF.

This clonotype has ten or more counts. The chain links TRBV6-5 to TRBJ1-2; 7 bases fit TRBD1. V shed 3 bases and J 6 bases; nucleotides not matched to a gene: 7. This CDR3 is built from 14 residues. Germline CDR1 MNHEY, CDR2 SVGAGI. The CDR3 sequence is CASSYKGAPHGYTF. CDR3 in DNA: TGTGCCAGCAGTTATAAGGGGGCGCCCCATGGCTACACCTTC.

The chain employs TRBV20-1 and TRBJ1-1; D not resolved. The CDR3 length is 13 residues. The ends were cut back, 3 bases at V and 0 bases at J, with 8 bases in the middle. Germline V gene data show CDR1 as DFQATT and CDR2 as SNEGSKA (reference sequence). CDR3 in amino acids: CSASLSMNTEAFF. DNA of the CDR3: TGCAGTGCTAGTCTAAGCATGAACACTGAAGCTTTCTTT.

The sample holds many counts of this clonotype. The V call is TRBV2, the J call TRBJ2-7; no clear D gene. The CDR3 contains 13 residues. The germline V and J ends were trimmed by 7 bases and 0 bases, with 10 bases remaining between them. Germline CDR1 and CDR2: SNHLY and FYNNEI. The CDR3 here is CASNQLSSYEQYF. The DNA for the CDR3 is TGTGCCAGCAACCAGCTCAGCTCCTACGAGCAGTACTTC.

CDR3 sequence (DNA): TGTGCCAGCAGCTTAGAGCCGAGTTACCAAGAGACCCAGTACTTC. This encodes CASSLEPSYQETQYF. The chain has TRBV11-2 and TRBJ2-5; D gene unclear. The germline V and J ends were trimmed by 0 bases and 0 bases, with 8 bases remaining between them. The length of the CDR3 is 15 residues. Germline V gives CDR1 SGHAT, CDR2 FQNNGV.

V usage is TRBV20-1 and J usage is TRBJ2-7, with 7 bases aligning to TRBD1. The CDR3 is made up of 15 amino acids. J gave up 0 bases and V 0 bases, and 5 bases lay outside the gene matches. Germline CDR1 DFQATT, CDR2 SNEGSKA (reference sequence). CDR3 amino acids: CSAREGDSFSYEQYF. The CDR3 DNA sequence: TGCAGTGCTAGAGAGGGGGACAGCTTCTCCTACGAGCAGTACTTC.

CDR3 nucleotides: TGCAGCGTCACCCAAGGGGGGCAGCTGAACACTGAAGCTTTCTTT. This encodes CSVTQGGQLNTEAFF. This sequence joins TRBV29-1 and TRBJ1-1, with a possible D match to TRBD1 (6 bases). CDR3 length: 15 residues. V was cut by 6 bases and J by 0 bases, with 17 bases left in between. Germline CDR1 SQVTM, CDR2 ANQGSEA. Using reference TRBV29-1 and TRBJ1-1 for the parts outside the CDR3, the full variable domain is SAVISQKPSRDICQRGTSLTIQCQVDSQVTMMFWYRQQPGQSLTLIATANQGSEATYESGFVIDKFPISRPNLTFSTLTVSNMSPEDSSIYLCSVTQGGQLNTEAFFGQGTRLTVV.

The chain has TRBV7-3 and TRBJ1-1; weak D call: TRBD1 (5 bases). CDR1 is SGHTA, CDR2 FQGTGA, per germline. The CDR3 is 14 amino acids. V dropped 5 bases and J dropped 3 bases, with 13 bases sitting between them. In DNA, the CDR3 is TGTGCCAGCAGCCCCAGCTTGGGGGACACTGAAGCTTTCTTT. Encoded protein: CASSPSLGDTEAFF.

This clonotype has a count of ten or more. The chain couples TRBV10-2 to TRBJ2-2; D is unresolved. The germline CDR1 and CDR2 sequences are WSHSY and SAAADI. The CDR3 runs to 15 residues. V was shortened by 4 bases and J by 0 bases, with 9 bases between the two germline ends. CDR3 sequence (DNA): TGCGCCAGCAGTGGTACCAACCCGAACACCGGGGAGCTGTTTTTT. This sequence encodes CASSGTNPNTGELFF.

This clonotype has ten or more counts. The V and J genes are TRBV27 and TRBJ2-7, with D perhaps matching TRBD2 (7 bases). There are 16 residues in the CDR3. V was shortened by 0 bases and J by 2 bases, with 14 bases between the two germline ends. The germline gives CDR1 MNHEY, CDR2 SMNVEV (reference sequence). The CDR3 is CASSLSRGGSAYEQYF. In DNA form, the CDR3 reads TGTGCCAGCAGTTTATCTAGGGGGGGCTCCGCCTACGAGCAGTACTTC.

In its sample, this clonotype was seen a few times. The chain joins TRBV7-9 to TRBJ1-1, with D hard to call. Germline CDR1 and CDR2: SEHNR and FQNEAQ (reference sequence). The CDR3 spans 14 residues. Trimming shortened V by 2 bases and J by 3 bases, and 10 bases separated the two germline ends. The CDR3 region has the DNA TGTGCCAGCAGCTTACCCGCGGCGGACACTGAAGCTTTCTTT. The encoded protein is CASSLPAADTEAFF.

This chain links TRBV6-1 with TRBJ2-7; D possibly corresponds to TRBD2 (5 bases). This CDR3 region has 16 residues. Germline CDR1 reads MNHNS; CDR2 reads SASEGT. Trimming took off 4 bases at V and 2 bases at J, with 18 bases between the two ends. CDR3 sequence (DNA): TGTGCCAGCAGTGCGGGGTACTACTACCAAACCTACGAGCAGTACGTC. This encodes CASSAGYYYQTYEQYV.